This TCR beta chain was found in a study of control samples from healthy donors and cancer patients (TCRdb year 2020). CDR1 and CDR2 were assigned from the germline V gene as SGHRS and YFSETQ. V is shortened by 3 bases, J by 5 bases, and the region joining them spans 18 bases. The CDR3 contains 15 residues, cysteine and phenylalanine counted. Only the CDR3 part of the read is kept: 45 bases, read in frame from the first base. The method behind the library was the immunoSEQ multiplex PCR assay. The table comes from immuneACCESS by way of TCRdb, which keeps in-frame sequences with V and J called. Part of the clones is missing from these tables; in studies checked, under half for an unresolved V gene and the rest for unknown reasons. This sample lists about 130,000 clones; approximately 95% were detected once. The top ten clonotypes cover around 3.6% of the sample. As for this clone: Its antigen has not been determined. No much larger clone exists at a distance of one base, and base qualities are not known.

The receptor's source is a man aged 25 to 40 in good health. The sequenced sample consisted of blood. Recombination linked TRBV5-1 to TRBJ2-7; the best D guess is TRBD1, with 6 bases matching. The DNA is as follows: TGCGCCAGCAGCTCCCCCACGACAGGCGTCCACGAGCAGTACTTC. Its translation reads: CASSSPTTGVHEQYF. Reference TRBV5-1 and TRBJ2-7 genes cover what lies past the CDR3, so the full variable domain is KAGVTQTPRYLIKTRGQQVTLSCSPISGHRSVSWYQQTPGQGLQFLFEYFSETQRNKGNFPGRFSGRQFSNSRSEMNVSTLELGDSALYLCASSSPTTGVHEQYFGPGTRLTVT.